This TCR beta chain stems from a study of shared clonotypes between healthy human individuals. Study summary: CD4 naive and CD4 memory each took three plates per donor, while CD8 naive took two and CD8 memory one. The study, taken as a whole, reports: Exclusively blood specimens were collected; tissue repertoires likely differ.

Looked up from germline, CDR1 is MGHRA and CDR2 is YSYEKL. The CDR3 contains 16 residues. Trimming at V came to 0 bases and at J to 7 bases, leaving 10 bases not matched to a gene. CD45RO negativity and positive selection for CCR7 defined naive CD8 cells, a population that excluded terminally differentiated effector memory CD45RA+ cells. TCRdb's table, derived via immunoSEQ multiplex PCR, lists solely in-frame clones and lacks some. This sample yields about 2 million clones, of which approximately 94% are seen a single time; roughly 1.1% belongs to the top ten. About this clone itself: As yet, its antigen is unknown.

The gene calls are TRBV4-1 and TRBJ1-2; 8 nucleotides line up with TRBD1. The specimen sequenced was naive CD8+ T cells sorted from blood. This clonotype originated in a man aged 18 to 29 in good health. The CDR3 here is CASSQDWVSGGSGYTF. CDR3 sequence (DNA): TGCGCCAGCAGCCAAGATTGGGTGTCAGGGGGCTCTGGCTACACCTTC.